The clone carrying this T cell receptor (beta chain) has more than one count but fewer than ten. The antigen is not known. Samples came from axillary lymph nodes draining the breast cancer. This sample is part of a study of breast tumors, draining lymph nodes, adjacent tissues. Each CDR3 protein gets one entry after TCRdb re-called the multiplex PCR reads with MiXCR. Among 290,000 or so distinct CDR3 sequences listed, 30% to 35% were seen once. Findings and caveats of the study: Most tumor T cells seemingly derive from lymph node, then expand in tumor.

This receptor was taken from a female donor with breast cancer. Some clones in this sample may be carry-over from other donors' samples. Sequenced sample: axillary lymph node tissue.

CDR3: CARSDRPSHGTDTQYF. CDR3 nucleotides: TGTGCCAGAAGCGACCGGCCCTCACACGGGACAGATACGCAGTATTTT. The chain joins TRBV7-9 to TRBJ2-3; D unresolved. This CDR3 has 16 residues. Trimming removed 9 bases from V and 3 bases from J, with 22 bases in between. The germline V gene encodes CDR1 SEHNR and CDR2 FQNEAQ (reference sequence).